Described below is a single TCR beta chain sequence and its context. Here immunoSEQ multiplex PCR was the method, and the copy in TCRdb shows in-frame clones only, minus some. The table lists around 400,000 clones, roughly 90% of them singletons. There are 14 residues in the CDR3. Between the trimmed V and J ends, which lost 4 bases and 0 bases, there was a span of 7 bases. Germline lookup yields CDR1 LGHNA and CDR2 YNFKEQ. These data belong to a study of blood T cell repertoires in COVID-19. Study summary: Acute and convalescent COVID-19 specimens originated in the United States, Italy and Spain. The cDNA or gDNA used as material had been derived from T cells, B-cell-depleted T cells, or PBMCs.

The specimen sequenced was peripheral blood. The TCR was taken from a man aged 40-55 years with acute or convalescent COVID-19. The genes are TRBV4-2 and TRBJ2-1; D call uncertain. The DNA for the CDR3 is TGTGCCAGCAGCCCCCTTTTCTCCTACAATGAGCAGTTCTTC. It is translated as CASSPLFSYNEQFF.